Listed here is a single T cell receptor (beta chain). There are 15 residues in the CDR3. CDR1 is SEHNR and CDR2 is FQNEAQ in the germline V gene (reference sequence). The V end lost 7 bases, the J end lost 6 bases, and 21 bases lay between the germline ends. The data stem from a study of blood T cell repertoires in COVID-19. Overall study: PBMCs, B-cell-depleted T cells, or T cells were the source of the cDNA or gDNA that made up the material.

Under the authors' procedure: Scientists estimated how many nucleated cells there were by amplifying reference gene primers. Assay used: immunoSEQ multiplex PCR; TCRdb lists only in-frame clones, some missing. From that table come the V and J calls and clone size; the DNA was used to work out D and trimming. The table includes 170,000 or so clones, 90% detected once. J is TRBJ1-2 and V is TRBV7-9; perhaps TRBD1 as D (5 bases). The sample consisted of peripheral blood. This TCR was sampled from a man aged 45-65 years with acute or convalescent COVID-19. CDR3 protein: CASNPSGRATDGYTF. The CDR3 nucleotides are TGTGCCAGCAACCCTTCGGGCAGGGCTACGGATGGCTACACCTTC.